This T cell receptor (beta chain) comes out of a study of T cell repertoires in cytomegalovirus infection. The wider study: As its CMV epitopes, the study selected recently identified HLA-C-restricted and well-studied HLA-B-restricted targets. Evidence of both CMV infection and a matching HLA type came from public TCR beta signatures. Study findings and constraints: Carriers of CMV plus the relevant HLA were identified by cumulative public TCR beta family frequency.

Via MiXCR, TCRdb re-called the reads, giving one row per CDR3 protein. Of about a million distinct CDR3 sequences in the sample, 31% were seen once. This CDR3 is 13 amino acids long. In germline, CDR1 is ENHRY, CDR2 SYGVKD. V lost 6 bases and J 6 bases, leaving 14 bases between the germline ends. This clonotype occurred once. What it recognizes is unknown. The sample in question was cultured CD8+ T cells from PBMCs, obtained from culture after CMV antigen stimulation. This rearrangement joins TRBV10-3 to TRBJ1-1; TRBD1 is a possible D gene (5 bases). This sequence was found in a human donor in good health (CMV status not recorded). Some clones in this sample may be carry-over from other donors' samples. The CDR3 spells CAIRVGARAEAFF. For the CDR3, the DNA is TGTGCCATCAGGGTAGGGGCACGGGCTGAAGCTTTCTTT.